Listed below are T cell receptor beta chains from one sample, sequenced in a study of blood T cell repertoires in COVID-19. The protocol was immunoSEQ multiplex PCR, while the TCRdb copy is restricted to in-frame clones and leaves out a portion. The table shows fewer than 300,000 clones, with approximately 90% occurring only once. The material sequenced was peripheral blood. The origin of the receptors is a woman aged 25 to 45 with COVID-19, enrolled during active disease. The CDR3 runs from the conserved cysteine through the conserved F or W. The D gene is left open where the match is weak. Only some rows state a clone size, as once, few, many or a class for expanded clones.

clone_size	v_call	d_call	j_call	cdr3_nt	cdr3_aa
NA	TRBV5-1	TRBD1	TRBJ2-7	TGCGCCAGCAGCTTTACAGGGGTGCATCACGAGCAGTACTTC	CASSFTGVHHEQYF
once	TRBV7-2	TRBD1	TRBJ1-1	TGTGCCAGCAGCTTAGAACGACAGGGCCCTGACGCTGAAGCTTTCTTT	CASSLERQGPDAEAFF
once	TRBV7-9	TRBD1	TRBJ1-6	TGTGCCAGCAGCTCAGGACAGGGTTCACCCCTCCACTTT	CASSSGQGSPLHF
NA	TRBV7-8	NA	TRBJ2-7	TGTGCCAGCAGCTCCCCCGGGGGGGACAGCCCATCCTACGAGCAGTACTTC	CASSSPGGDSPSYEQYF
NA	TRBV7-2	TRBD1	TRBJ1-1	TGTGCCAGCAGCTTAGGAGGAGCAGGGGGCGTTGGTGAAGCTTTCTTT	CASSLGGAGGVGEAFF
NA	TRBV6-6	TRBD1	TRBJ1-1	TGTGCCAGCAGTCCAATCGGTGGGACAGGGGCGCGAATGAACACTGAAGCTTTCTTT	CASSPIGGTGARMNTEAFF
NA	TRBV19	TRBD1	TRBJ1-4	TGTGCCAGCCGCAACAGGGGGCTTAATGAAAAACTGTTTTTT	CASRNRGLNEKLFF
NA	TRBV28	NA	TRBJ1-2	TGTGCCAGCAGTTTATCGACAGGTCGCTATGGCTACACCTTC	CASSLSTGRYGYTF
NA	TRBV30	NA	TRBJ1-1	TGTGCCTGCCTAAACCCGGGATTGAACACTGAAGCTTTCTTT	CACLNPGLNTEAFF
NA	TRBV3-1/TRBV3-2	NA	TRBJ1-2	TGTGCCAGCAGCTCCCTGGTGCGGTTCTATGGCTACACCTTC	CASSSLVRFYGYTF
NA	TRBV7-9	TRBD2	TRBJ2-1	TGTGCCAGCAGCTTAGCGCGCCTAGCGGGAGTAGTCAATGAGCAGTTCTTC	CASSLARLAGVVNEQFF
NA	TRBV19	NA	TRBJ2-1	TGTGCCACCGGCGGGTTTGAGTCCTACAATGAGCAGTTCTTC	CATGGFESYNEQFF
once	TRBV28	TRBD1	TRBJ1-1	TGTGCCAGCAGCCTGTACAGGGGGCCAACTGAAGCTTTCTTT	CASSLYRGPTEAFF
NA	TRBV2	NA	TRBJ1-1	TGTGCCAGCAGTGAAGGGGCGGGACTGAACACTGAAGCTTTCTTT	CASSEGAGLNTEAFF
NA	TRBV7-9	NA	TRBJ1-2	TGTGCCAGCAGCTTGCAGGCTAACTATGGCTACACCTTC	CASSLQANYGYTF